Listed here are 2 T cell receptor beta chains from one sample, sequenced in a study of post-analysis software for immune sequencing data. Study-level points and caveats: About five TRBV segments appeared more often in patients than in controls, and TRBV5-6, TRBV5-1 and TRBV20-1 were among these.

Antigen specificity for these receptors is unknown. Unique molecular identifiers were built into the TCR beta cDNA libraries. TCRdb re-called the PCR reads through MiXCR, storing one row per CDR3 protein. The table has approximately 150,000 distinct CDR3 sequences, approximately 31% seen once; the top ten hold less than 1.6%. Sequencing used blood. These TCRs come from a girl between 5 and 17 years old with multiple sclerosis.

This clonotype was found a few times. This chain joins TRBV28 and TRBJ1-2; D may be TRBD1 (5 bases). The CDR3 spans 13 residues. The germline CDR1 and CDR2 sequences are MDHEN and SYDVKM. The V end was cut by 7 bases, the J end by 2 bases, with 11 bases between. CDR3 loop: CASTQGVNYGYTF. The CDR3 nucleotides read TGTGCCAGCACTCAAGGGGTGAACTATGGCTACACCTTC.

To note about this clonotype: Since a much larger clone is just one base distant, this may be a read error. The chain has TRBV27 and TRBJ2-5; 7 bases align to TRBD1. In germline, CDR1 is MNHEY, CDR2 SMNVEV (reference sequence). The CDR3 loop spans 16 amino acids. The CDR3 coding sequence is TGTGCCGGCAGACGGATCGGACAGGAGCAAGAGGAGACCCAGTACTTC. Amino acids: CAGRRIGQEQEETQYF.